This T cell receptor (beta chain) was captured by sequencing in a study of blood T cell repertoires in COVID-19. Turning to the study itself: Sample material is recorded as cDNA or gDNA derived from T cells, B-cell-depleted T cells, or PBMCs.

TCRdb keeps only in-frame clones here, not all; method: immunoSEQ multiplex PCR. The profile shows about 58,000 clones, under 90% of them singletons. The germline gives CDR1 KGHSH, CDR2 LQKENI. The length of the CDR3 is 12 residues. Trimming took 6 bases from V and 9 from J, leaving 13 bases between them. The TCR originated in a man between 40 and 49 years old with active COVID-19. This chain connects TRBV18 to TRBJ2-3, with a weak D call TRBD2 (7 bases). Sample: peripheral blood. CDR3 DNA sequence: TGTGCCAGCTCGTACAGGGAGGGCACGCAGTATTTT. Residues: CASSYREGTQYF.